This TCR beta chain was documented in a study of T cell changes during pregnancy in multiple sclerosis. Germline V gene data show CDR1 as MDHEN and CDR2 as SYDVKM. Trimming shortened V by 4 bases and J by 7 bases, and 13 bases separated the two germline ends. The CDR3 runs 13 residues. Here immunoSEQ multiplex PCR was the method, and the copy in TCRdb shows in-frame clones only, minus some. The sample lists tens of thousands of clones, more than 75% seen once, with about 13% in the top ten. J is TRBJ1-1 and V is TRBV28; no reliable D call. This sequence originates from a female donor in good health, enrolled as a control in a pregnancy study. The specimen comprised CD8+ T cells from peripheral blood mononuclear cells, sampled in the first trimester of pregnancy. This chain's CDR3 is CASSWPYTVEAFF. The CDR3 region has the DNA TGTGCCAGCAGTTGGCCCTATACAGTTGAAGCTTTCTTT.